Each of the 14 T cell receptor beta chains below was sequenced from the same sample in a study of identical twins (dated by TCRdb to 2016 to 2017). The library relied on 5' RACE. Sequencing was carried out with an Illumina HiSeq 2000. TCRdb applied fastp at Q25 and MiXCR to the public reads, then kept only in-frame beta chains. Here each entry gathers all rows of one CDR3 protein and keeps the most common genes and DNA. Across this sample there are 350,000 to 600,000 distinct CDR3 sequences, with 11% to 15% seen only once. The ten largest clones represent 0.5% to 0.65% of the sample. The same specimen was also included in a second study, on yellow fever vaccine responses in identical twins.

Sequencing was performed on CD4+ T cells sorted from blood. All receptors derive from a woman between 18 and 29 years old in good health.

This rearrangement joins TRBV6-1 to TRBJ2-1, with 11 bases fitting TRBD1. After removal of 11 bases from V and 7 bases from J, the junction contained 13 bases not matched to a gene. CDR3 length equals 15 residues. Looked up from germline, CDR1 is MNHNS and CDR2 is SASEGT. For the CDR3, the DNA is TGTGCCGGACCAACCGGGACAGGGGGTTGGAATGAGCAGTTCTTC. It encodes CAGPTGTGGWNEQFF.

This clonotype has a handful of counts. This chain connects TRBV6-5 to TRBJ2-2; D gene ambiguous. Trimming took off 0 bases at V and 1 base at J, with 6 bases between the two ends. The CDR3 runs 15 residues. In germline, CDR1 is MNHEY, CDR2 SVGAGI. CDR3 bases: TGTGCCAGCAGTTACTCTCCACGGAACACCGGGGAGCTGTTTTTT. Translated: CASSYSPRNTGELFF.

The V call is TRBV12-3 or TRBV12-4, the J call TRBJ2-3; maybe TRBD1 (5 bases). Deletions cut 5 bases from V and 0 bases from J, with 15 bases between. The CDR3 contains 16 residues. Written as DNA, the CDR3 is TGTGCCAGCAGTCCCGACCCAGGGCTTAGCACAGATACGCAGTATTTT. Its protein is CASSPDPGLSTDTQYF.

This chain connects TRBV20-1 to TRBJ1-2, with 7 bases fitting TRBD1. Germline V gene lookup returns CDR1 DFQATT and CDR2 SNEGSKA (reference sequence). V trimming: 2 bases; J trimming: 0 bases; junction bases outside the gene matches: 6. The length of the CDR3 is 15 residues. The CDR3 region has the DNA TGCAGTGCTAGATCACCGGGACAGACTAACTATGGCTACACCTTC. The encoded protein is CSARSPGQTNYGYTF.

This clonotype was seen a few times. The chain links TRBV7-9 to TRBJ2-3; D gene unclear. The V gene lost 2 bases and the J gene lost 0 bases, with 9 bases spanning the gap. CDR1 is SEHNR and CDR2 is FQNEAQ in the germline V gene (reference sequence). CDR3 size: 15 residues. The CDR3 spells CASSLQTTSTDTQYF. For the CDR3, the DNA is TGTGCCAGCAGCTTACAGACCACCAGCACAGATACGCAGTATTTT.

The table lists this clonotype with many counts. The chain recombines TRBV29-1 with TRBJ2-1; TRBD2 matches at 11 bases. CDR3 length equals 15 residues. Germline assignment: CDR1 SQVTM and CDR2 ANQGSEA. Trimming cost V 1 base and J 4 bases; bases outside gene matches: 3. The CDR3 DNA reads TGCAGCGTTGAAGCCGGGACTAGCGGATACAATGAGCAGTTCTTC. Its protein product is CSVEAGTSGYNEQFF.

This clonotype has a handful of counts. The chain employs TRBV7-2 and TRBJ2-7, with TRBD1 as a possible D gene (5 bases). Germline V gene lookup returns CDR1 SGHTA and CDR2 FQGNSA. The CDR3 extends over 14 amino acids. The V gene lost 0 bases and the J gene lost 9 bases, with 15 bases spanning the gap. The CDR3 coding sequence is TGTGCCAGCAGCTTAGCTATCGTAGGGGTACCGCAGTACTTC. This translates into CASSLAIVGVPQYF.

This clonotype showed up just a few times. The rearrangement links TRBV28 to TRBJ2-7, with 12 bases aligning to TRBD1. The CDR3 sequence is 15 residues long. V lost 6 bases to trimming and J lost 9 bases; unmatched junction nucleotides: 12. CDR1 MDHEN and CDR2 SYDVKM come from the germline V gene. CDR3 in DNA: TGTGCCAGCAGGGTTGGGACAGGGGGCAGGGTTGCGCAGTACTTC. As protein: CASRVGTGGRVAQYF.

This clonotype was seen a handful of times. This chain connects TRBV6-1 to TRBJ2-7; no definite D call. Trimming took 5 bases from V and 1 from J, leaving 12 bases between them. The germline V gene has CDR1 MNHNS and CDR2 SASEGT. This CDR3 has 14 amino acids. CDR3 DNA: TGTGCCAGCAGTCAAATCGGTGGGTCCTACGAGCAGTACTTC. Translating gives CASSQIGGSYEQYF.

This clonotype was seen a few times. The rearrangement links TRBV12-3 or TRBV12-4 to TRBJ2-7; D gene uncertain. V was pared by 4 bases and J by 6 bases, with 7 bases between. CDR3 length: 11 residues. The CDR3 DNA sequence: TGTGCCAGCAGTTCAGGTGTCGAGCAGTACTTC. This encodes CASSSGVEQYF.

The J gene is TRBJ2-1, the V gene TRBV20-1; possibly TRBD2 for D (5 bases). This CDR3 spans 14 amino acids. Trimming removed 3 bases at V and 0 bases at J, with 9 bases between. Germline V gives CDR1 DFQATT, CDR2 SNEGSKA (reference sequence). CDR3 region: CSASAAVSYNEQFF. CDR3 bases: TGCAGTGCTAGTGCAGCGGTCTCCTACAATGAGCAGTTCTTC.

This clonotype showed up just a few times. The chain joins TRBV3-1 to TRBJ2-7, with TRBD2 identical over 12 bases. The junction had 10 bases not matched to a gene; V was cut back by 5 bases and J by 5 bases. The CDR3 totals 16 residues. CDR1 LGHDT and CDR2 YNNKEL come from the germline V gene (reference sequence). The CDR3 sequence: CASSFPTSGGRNEQYF. As DNA, the CDR3 is TGTGCCAGCAGCTTTCCGACTAGCGGGGGAAGAAACGAGCAGTACTTC.

This clonotype was seen a handful of times. Written as DNA, the CDR3 is TGTGCCAGCAGCAGGGGAGGGGTCAGGGATACGCAGTATTTT. Its translation is CASSRGGVRDTQYF. The V and J genes are TRBV12-3 or TRBV12-4 and TRBJ2-3; D possibly corresponds to TRBD2 (7 bases). Trimming cost V 6 bases and J 6 bases, with 16 bases left between them. The CDR3 loop spans 14 amino acids.

This clonotype has a count of ten or more. The chain combines TRBV7-2 with TRBJ2-7, with D unresolved. Per the germline V gene, CDR1 is SGHTA and CDR2 is FQGNSA. This CDR3 comprises 12 residues. Trimming took 7 bases from V and 0 from J, leaving 7 bases between them. CDR3 protein: CASTPSSYEQYF. CDR3 DNA: TGTGCCAGCACCCCGAGCTCCTACGAGCAGTACTTC.